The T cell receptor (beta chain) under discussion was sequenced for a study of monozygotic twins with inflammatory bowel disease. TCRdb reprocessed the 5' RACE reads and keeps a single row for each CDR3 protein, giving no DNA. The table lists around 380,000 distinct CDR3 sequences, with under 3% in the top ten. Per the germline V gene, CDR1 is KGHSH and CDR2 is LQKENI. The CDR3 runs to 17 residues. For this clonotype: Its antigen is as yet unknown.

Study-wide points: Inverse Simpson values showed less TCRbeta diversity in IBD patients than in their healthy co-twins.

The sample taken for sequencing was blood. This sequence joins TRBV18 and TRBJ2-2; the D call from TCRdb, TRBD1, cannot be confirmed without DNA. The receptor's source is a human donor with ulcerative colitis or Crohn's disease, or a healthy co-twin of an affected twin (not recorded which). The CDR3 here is CASSPSYRGPDTGELFF.